These 30 T cell receptor beta chains originate from one sample sequenced in a study of spatial heterogeneity in lung cancer. Time point in this sample: sample taken at primary tumor resection. Without sorting, whole RNA was sequenced from tumor, nontumor lung or frozen PBMC. TCRdb reprocessed the 5' RACE reads with MiXCR, giving one entry per CDR3 protein. The table records under 8,000 distinct CDR3 sequences, around 3.7% of them present only once. The sequencing used normal lung tissue next to the tumor, collected at surgery. Receptors were obtained from a female donor with early-stage non-small cell lung cancer.

This clonotype appeared many times. A library prepared for alpha chains yielded this beta chain as an off-target read; its size is of little meaning. The chain combines TRBV6-2 or TRBV6-3 with TRBJ1-6, with D hard to call. Germline V gene lookup returns CDR1 MNHEY and CDR2 SVGEGT. The germline V and J ends were trimmed by 0 bases and 11 bases, with 5 bases remaining between them. The CDR3 spans 12 residues. As DNA, the CDR3 is TGTGCCAGCAGTTACTCGATCCCACCCCTCCACTTT. Its protein product is CASSYSIPPLHF.

This clonotype ranks as medium-sized. For a library built for alpha chains, this beta chain is a stray read; little rests on its size. Here the CDR3 reads CATSADSPGADTQYF. CDR3 DNA sequence: TGTGCCACCAGTGCCGACTCCCCTGGCGCAGATACGCAGTATTTT. The genes are TRBV24-1 and TRBJ2-3; D uncertain. Per germline, CDR1 KGHDR and CDR2 SFDVKD. The CDR3 has 15 amino acids. Trimming removed 5 bases from V and 4 bases from J, with 15 bases in between.

This clonotype was counted many times. Since the library was made to target alpha chains, this beta chain is a stray read and its abundance is not meaningful. The V call is TRBV6-5, the J call TRBJ2-5, with 14 bases matching TRBD2. Germline V gives CDR1 MNHEY, CDR2 SVGAGI. The CDR3 consists of 15 residues. V gave up 10 bases and J gave up 4 bases; unmatched junction bases: 8. CDR3 residues: CATAGLAGGRETQYF. The CDR3 DNA sequence: TGTGCCACCGCTGGACTAGCGGGGGGCCGAGAGACCCAGTACTTC.

On this clonotype: This beta chain turned up in a library designed for alpha chains; as an off-target read, its abundance says little. The chain couples TRBV9 to TRBJ2-2, with D possibly being TRBD1 (6 bases). CDR1 and CDR2 from the germline V gene are SGDLS and YYNGEE. The CDR3 has 15 residues. V lost 5 bases and J lost 7, with 18 bases in between. The CDR3 DNA sequence: TGTGCCAGCAGAGCCGGGACATCGGTGGGCGGGGAGCTGTTTTTT. Translated, it gives CASRAGTSVGGELFF.

In its sample, this clonotype was seen many times. A library made for alpha chains picked up this beta chain off target, so its size means little. This chain connects TRBV12-3 or TRBV12-4 to TRBJ1-2; D gene ambiguous. The CDR3 sequence is 11 residues long. V was trimmed by 6 bases and J by 8 bases, leaving 10 bases between them. The CDR3 loop is CASRSREGYTF. CDR3 nucleotides: TGTGCCAGCAGAAGTCGGGAAGGCTACACCTTC.

The table lists this clonotype with many counts. This beta chain turned up in a library designed for alpha chains; as an off-target read, its abundance says little. The V call is TRBV25-1, the J call TRBJ1-6, with 10 bases matching TRBD1. Per the germline V gene, CDR1 is MGHDK and CDR2 is SYGVNS. The V and J ends lost 2 bases and 9 bases, in that order; junction bases with no gene match: 10. The CDR3 runs 17 residues. This CDR3 is CASSEADGTGAGSPLHF. Here the CDR3 DNA reads TGTGCCAGCAGTGAAGCCGACGGGACAGGGGCAGGTTCACCCCTCCACTTT.

This clonotype has at least ten counts. A library prepared for alpha chains yielded this beta chain as an off-target read; its size is of little meaning. The chain links TRBV3-1 to TRBJ2-5, with a weak D call TRBD1 (6 bases). The CDR3 spans 17 residues. Germline assignment: CDR1 LGHDT and CDR2 YNNKEL (reference sequence). Trimming shortened V by 4 bases and J by 1 base, and 19 bases separated the two germline ends. The DNA of the CDR3 is TGTGCCAGCAGCCTCACTGTGGGCAGGGGAGCCCAAGAGACCCAGTACTTC. Translated: CASSLTVGRGAQETQYF.

In this sample, this clonotype turned up many times. Because this beta chain is a stray read in a library intended to capture alpha chains, its abundance should not be given much weight. The V gene is TRBV29-1, the J gene TRBJ2-1, with D tentatively TRBD1 or TRBD2 (5 bases each). Trimming took 6 bases from V and 6 from J, leaving 18 bases between them. The germline V gene encodes CDR1 SQVTM and CDR2 ANQGSEA. The CDR3 runs 14 residues. The CDR3 DNA follows: TGCAGCGTCCGGGGCTCCTCCAGCGTCAATGAGCAGTTCTTC. The encoded protein is CSVRGSSSVNEQFF.

The table lists this clonotype with many counts. This beta chain is an off-target read within a library intended for alpha chains, so its frequency means little. The chain has TRBV5-1 and TRBJ1-2; the D gene is possibly TRBD1 (5 bases). The germline V gene has CDR1 SGHRS and CDR2 YFSETQ. The CDR3 consists of 15 residues. Between the trimmed V and J ends, which lost 2 bases and 1 base, there was a span of 12 bases. CDR3 nucleotides: TGCGCCAGCAGCTTTGAACCAGGGAATAACTATGGCTACACCTTC. Translating gives CASSFEPGNNYGYTF.

This clonotype was detected ten times or more. Within a library made for alpha chains, this beta chain is off target, and its count is uninformative. This sequence joins TRBV6-2 or TRBV6-3 and TRBJ1-1, with 7 positions matching TRBD1. This CDR3 spans 11 amino acids. V lost 10 bases, J lost 4 bases, and 3 bases stayed unmatched. Germline-derived CDR1 and CDR2 are MNHEY and SVGEGT. The chain's CDR3 is CATRQGTEAFF. For the CDR3, the DNA is TGTGCCACCCGACAGGGCACTGAAGCTTTCTTT.

By share of the sample, this clonotype is large. The library was built for alpha chains, so this beta chain is an off-target read and its size means little. The chain joins TRBV5-1 to TRBJ2-3, with D possibly being TRBD2 (6 bases). There are 16 residues in the CDR3. CDR1 SGHRS and CDR2 YFSETQ come from the germline V gene. The V and J ends lost 4 bases and 4 bases respectively, with 19 bases between them. Here the CDR3 reads CASSLSSDSYPDTQYF. Here the CDR3 DNA reads TGCGCCAGCAGCCTCTCTAGCGATTCCTACCCAGATACGCAGTATTTT.

This clonotype was seen many times. This beta chain is off target for a library built for alpha chains, so its abundance means little. This chain links TRBV4-2 with TRBJ2-7; TRBD1 matches 9 bases. Germline V gene data show CDR1 as LGHNA and CDR2 as YNFKEQ. After removal of 4 bases from V and 4 bases from J, the junction contained 5 bases not matched to a gene. The CDR3 runs to 14 residues. CDR3 nucleotide sequence: TGTGCCAGCAGCCGGACAGGGGCAAGGTACGAGCAGTACTTC. This codes for CASSRTGARYEQYF.

This clonotype occurred many times. Found in a library prepared for alpha chains, this beta chain is an off-target read, and its abundance has little meaning. This chain links TRBV4-1 with TRBJ1-6; 7 nucleotides agree with TRBD1. The V gene's germline CDR1 is MGHRA and CDR2 YSYEKL. The J segment lost 8 bases and the V segment lost 1 base, leaving 2 bases of the junction unmatched. The CDR3 length is 14 residues. CDR3 sequence (DNA): TGCGCCAGCAGCCAAGGACAGGGCGATTCACCCCTCCACTTT. Its translation: CASSQGQGDSPLHF.

This clonotype was observed many times. Within a library made for alpha chains, this beta chain is off target, and its count is uninformative. V is TRBV5-1 and J is TRBJ2-5, with D possibly being TRBD1 (5 bases). Germline V gene lookup returns CDR1 SGHRS and CDR2 YFSETQ. This CDR3 spans 16 amino acids. The V end was cut by 0 bases, the J end by 3 bases, with 15 bases between. CDR3: CASSLDPGRVEETQYF. The DNA of the CDR3 is TGCGCCAGCAGCTTGGATCCCGGCAGGGTCGAAGAGACCCAGTACTTC.

This clonotype came up a few times. Within a library made for alpha chains, this beta chain is off target, and its count is uninformative. The V and J genes are TRBV5-1 and TRBJ2-3; D may match TRBD1 or TRBD2 (5 bases each). Germline-derived CDR1 and CDR2 are SGHRS and YFSETQ. Trimming cost V 4 bases and J 0 bases, with 12 bases left between them. This CDR3 is 15 amino acids long. The CDR3 DNA reads as TGCGCCAGCAGCCACGAGGGGATAAGCACAGATACGCAGTATTTT. This gives the protein CASSHEGISTDTQYF.

There are many counts of this clonotype. Because the library targeted alpha chains, this beta chain is an off-target read whose size means little. The rearrangement links TRBV29-1 to TRBJ2-5; TRBD2 is a possible D gene (6 bases). Germline V gene sequence: CDR1 SQVTM, CDR2 ANQGSEA. The ends were cut back, 4 bases at V and 7 bases at J, with 16 bases in the middle. There are 13 residues in the CDR3. The CDR3 DNA follows: TGCAGCGTTGGGGGCGGGGTCGCGGGGACCCAGTACTTC. Residues: CSVGGGVAGTQYF.

By sample fraction, this clonotype is medium-sized. This beta chain is a stray read from a library made for alpha chains; its abundance is not meaningful. This chain links TRBV5-1 with TRBJ2-3; D is unresolved. V dropped 0 bases and J dropped 3 bases, with 11 bases sitting between them. The V gene's germline CDR1 is SGHRS and CDR2 YFSETQ. The CDR3 has 15 amino acids. CDR3 residues: CASSLAGGRTDTQYF. Here the CDR3 DNA reads TGCGCCAGCAGCTTGGCCGGCGGCCGTACAGATACGCAGTATTTT. Variable domain in full (rest from reference TRBV5-1 and TRBJ2-3): KAGVTQTPRYLIKTRGQQVTLSCSPISGHRSVSWYQQTPGQGLQFLFEYFSETQRNKGNFPGRFSGRQFSNSRSEMNVSTLELGDSALYLCASSLAGGRTDTQYFGPGTRLTVL.

This clonotype was counted at least ten times. Since it is a stray read in a library aimed at alpha chains, this beta chain has a size that is not meaningful. The chain employs TRBV20-1 and TRBJ2-3; TRBD2 might be the D (6 bases). Germline V gives CDR1 DFQATT, CDR2 SNEGSKA (reference sequence). Trimming removed 5 bases from V and 1 base from J, with 13 bases in between. This CDR3 contains 14 residues. The CDR3 sequence is CSALLPGGTDTQYF. The CDR3 DNA sequence: TGCAGTGCTCTTTTACCGGGGGGCACAGATACGCAGTATTTT.

In this sample, this clonotype turned up many times. For a library built for alpha chains, this beta chain is a stray read; little rests on its size. V usage is TRBV30 and J usage is TRBJ1-2; unclear D gene. V was shortened by 2 bases and J by 4 bases, with 11 bases between the two germline ends. The CDR3 extends over 13 amino acids. Germline values: CDR1 GTSNPN, CDR2 SVGIG (reference sequence). CDR3 sequence (DNA): TGTGCCTGGAGTACAGTTTTGGGCTATGGCTACACCTTC. Translation: CAWSTVLGYGYTF.

This clonotype was counted at least ten times. In a library made to pick up alpha chains, this beta chain is a stray read with a size that means little. For the CDR3, the DNA is TGTGCCAGCAGAGGGCGGAGCGGGGGTCGCGAGACCCAGTACTTC. It yields the protein CASRGRSGGRETQYF. V gene TRBV12-3 or TRBV12-4 combines with J gene TRBJ2-5; 8 bases line up with TRBD2. The CDR3 contains 15 residues. With 6 bases clipped from V and 5 bases from J, the junction kept 11 bases outside the gene matches.

This clonotype was observed at least ten times. The library was built for alpha chains, so this beta chain is an off-target read and its size means little. CDR3 nucleotides: TGTGCCAGCAGCCTCAATGGAAACACCATATATTTT. Amino acids: CASSLNGNTIYF. The V gene is TRBV6-5, the J gene TRBJ1-3, with no clear D. CDR1 and CDR2 from the germline V gene are MNHEY and SVGAGI. Deletions cut 6 bases from V and 3 bases from J, with 6 bases between. The CDR3 is made up of 12 amino acids.

By sample fraction, this clonotype is medium-sized. The library was built for alpha chains, so this beta chain is an off-target read and its size means little. The chain employs TRBV20-1 and TRBJ2-5; D is possibly TRBD1 (6 bases). Germline assignment: CDR1 DFQATT and CDR2 SNEGSKA (reference sequence). Trimming removed 6 bases from V and 9 bases from J, with 20 bases in between. The CDR3 loop spans 13 amino acids. The CDR3 DNA reads as TGCAGTGCCCCGGACAGCGGCAAGGGAGCCCAGTACTTC. It translates to CSAPDSGKGAQYF.

This clonotype has a count of ten or more. This beta chain turned up in a library designed for alpha chains; as an off-target read, its abundance says little. The J gene is TRBJ1-5, the V gene TRBV4-1, with D possibly matching TRBD1 (6 bases). This CDR3 has 17 residues. Germline V CDR1 and CDR2: MGHRA, YSYEKL. V shed 0 bases and J shed 2 bases, with 14 bases lying between them. The CDR3 coding sequence is TGCGCCAGCAGCCAAGATTTTGACAGGAGTGGCAATCAGCCCCAGCATTTT. Its protein product is CASSQDFDRSGNQPQHF.

This clonotype rates as medium-sized. This beta chain is a stray sequence in a library constructed for alpha chains; its clone size is not meaningful. The gene calls are TRBV6-1 and TRBJ2-1; 10 positions agree with TRBD1. J was trimmed by 13 bases and V by 4 bases; bases with no gene match: 7. This CDR3 has 13 amino acids. Germline lookup yields CDR1 MNHNS and CDR2 SASEGT. The CDR3 sequence is CASSGQTGGRQFF. The CDR3 nucleotides read TGTGCCAGCAGTGGGCAGACAGGGGGCCGTCAGTTCTTC.

This clonotype was seen at least ten times. This beta chain is an unintended read in a library built for alpha chains; its size means little. The chain is built from TRBV10-3 and TRBJ1-3; D not certain. Looked up from germline, CDR1 is ENHRY and CDR2 is SYGVKD. The V and J ends lost 6 bases and 0 bases respectively, with 9 bases between them. The CDR3 is 14 residues long. CDR3: CAISGEPSGNTIYF. In DNA form, the CDR3 reads TGTGCCATCAGCGGGGAGCCCTCTGGAAACACCATATATTTT.

This clonotype was seen ten or more times. This beta chain is off target for a library built for alpha chains, so its abundance means little. The V call is TRBV5-1, the J call TRBJ2-7, with 7 bases aligning to TRBD2. This CDR3 has 14 residues. Germline V gene data show CDR1 as SGHRS and CDR2 as YFSETQ. V shed 5 bases, J shed 11 bases, and the junction held 16 bases outside the gene matches. CDR3 loop: CASSPRPGTMKEYF. CDR3 sequence (DNA): TGCGCCAGCAGTCCGCGTCCCGGGACTATGAAGGAGTACTTC.

This clonotype occurred many times. This beta chain was picked up by a library intended for alpha chains and is off target, so its count carries little meaning. The rearrangement links TRBV18 to TRBJ1-2, with 7 positions matching TRBD1. J lost 3 bases, V lost 6 bases, and 7 bases had no gene match. CDR1 KGHSH and CDR2 LQKENI come from the germline V gene. This CDR3 spans 14 amino acids. The CDR3 DNA follows: TGTGCCAGCTCCGAGACAGGACAGGACTATGGCTACACCTTC. Amino acids: CASSETGQDYGYTF.

This clonotype was detected a few times. Since it is a stray read in a library aimed at alpha chains, this beta chain has a size that is not meaningful. The chain combines TRBV2 with TRBJ1-6; D not certain. V was trimmed by 7 bases and J by 9 bases, leaving 16 bases between them. Per the germline V gene, CDR1 is SNHLY and CDR2 is FYNNEI. This CDR3 has 14 residues. The CDR3 nucleotides are TGTGCCAGCAACAGCGTCGTTGGCGGTTCACCCCTCCACTTT. Amino acid sequence: CASNSVVGGSPLHF.

About this clonotype itself: This beta chain came through as a stray read in a library set up for alpha chains, and its size says little. Here the CDR3 DNA reads TGTGCCAGCAGTTTCGGGACTTTGGGCGGGGAGCTGTTTTTT. Its protein product is CASSFGTLGGELFF. The J gene is TRBJ2-2, the V gene TRBV12-3 or TRBV12-4, with a tentative D call TRBD2 (6 bases). CDR3 size: 14 residues. V lost 3 bases, J lost 7 bases, and 12 bases lay in between.

By share, this clonotype ranks as medium-sized. The library was designed around alpha chains, so this beta chain is a stray read whose abundance carries little weight. This chain joins TRBV20-1 and TRBJ2-7, with a weak D call TRBD2 (6 bases). Trimming took 2 bases from V and 2 from J, leaving 19 bases between them. The length of the CDR3 is 16 residues. Germline V gives CDR1 DFQATT, CDR2 SNEGSKA (reference sequence). The CDR3 nucleotides are TGCAGTGCTAGATCCCCCGAACTAGCAGGGACCTACGAGCAGTACTTC. Translated, it gives CSARSPELAGTYEQYF.